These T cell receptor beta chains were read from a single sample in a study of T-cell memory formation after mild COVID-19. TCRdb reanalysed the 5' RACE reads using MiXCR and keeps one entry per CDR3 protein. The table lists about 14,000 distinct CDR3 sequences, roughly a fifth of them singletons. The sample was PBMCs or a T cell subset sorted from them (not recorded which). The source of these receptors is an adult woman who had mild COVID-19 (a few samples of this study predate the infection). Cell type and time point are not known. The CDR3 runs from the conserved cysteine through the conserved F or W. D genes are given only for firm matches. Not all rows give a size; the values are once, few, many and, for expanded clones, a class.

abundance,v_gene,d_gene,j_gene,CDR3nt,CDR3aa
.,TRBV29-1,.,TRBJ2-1,TGCAGCGTTGATACAGTACAGCAGTTCTTC,CSVDTVQQFF
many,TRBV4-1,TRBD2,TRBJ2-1,TGCGCCAGCAGCCCCCGCGGGGGGAAGGATGAGCAGTTCTTC,CASSPRGGKDEQFF
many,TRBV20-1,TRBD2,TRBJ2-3,TGCAGTGCTAGCGCCGGTAGCGGGACGGCAGATACGCAGTATTTT,CSASAGSGTADTQYF
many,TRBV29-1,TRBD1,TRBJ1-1,TGCAGCGTGGGGACAGTGGAATTGAACACTGAAGCTTTCTTT,CSVGTVELNTEAFF
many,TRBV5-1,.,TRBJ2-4,TGCGCCAGCAGCTTGGGGGGTCGGGAAACGCTAGCCAAAAACATTCAGTACTTC,CASSLGGRETLAKNIQYF
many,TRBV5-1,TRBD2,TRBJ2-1,TGCGCCAGCAGCCCGGGACTAGCGGGTGTGAATGAGCAGTTCTTC,CASSPGLAGVNEQFF
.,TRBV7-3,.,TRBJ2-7,TGTGCCAGCAGCTTAGGTCCGGAGGCCCACGAGCAGTACTTC,CASSLGPEAHEQYF
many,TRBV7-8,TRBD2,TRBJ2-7,TGTGCCAGCAGCGACGGACCGTTCGTGACTAGCGGGGTTGCCTACGAGCAGTACTTC,CASSDGPFVTSGVAYEQYF
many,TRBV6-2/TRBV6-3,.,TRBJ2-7,TGTGCCAGCAGGGAGTACAGGGCCTTCTACGAGCAGTACTTC,CASREYRAFYEQYF
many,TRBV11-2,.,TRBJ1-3,TGTGCCAGCAGCCGAGCGGCAAACACCATATATTTT,CASSRAANTIYF
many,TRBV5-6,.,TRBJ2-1,TGTGCCAGCAGCCCGCGACTAGGAAAGGTAGATGTGCAGTTCTTC,CASSPRLGKVDVQFF
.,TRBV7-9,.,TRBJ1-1,TGTGCCAGCAGCTTAGTGGGATTTCCCACTGAAGCTTTCTTT,CASSLVGFPTEAFF
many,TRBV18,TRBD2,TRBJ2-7,TGTGCCAGCTCACCACTCCCTAGCGGGGGGAACTCCTACGAGCAGTACTTC,CASSPLPSGGNSYEQYF
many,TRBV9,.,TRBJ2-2,TGTGCCAGCTCGACTGGGGCGGGGACCAACACCGGGGAGCTGTTTTTT,CASSTGAGTNTGELFF
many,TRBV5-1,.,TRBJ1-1,TGCGCCAGCAGCCCAATGGACGCTAACACTGAAGCTTTCTTT,CASSPMDANTEAFF
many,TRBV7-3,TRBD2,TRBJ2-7,TGTGCCAGCAGCCAATCTAGCGGGAGCTACGAGCAGTACTTC,CASSQSSGSYEQYF
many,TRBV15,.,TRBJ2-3,TGTGCCACCAGCAGAGATCAGCTTTTACTCAGCACAGATACGCAGTATTTT,CATSRDQLLLSTDTQYF
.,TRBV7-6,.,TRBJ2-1,TGTGCCAGCAGCTTTACTTTGCCAGGCGAGCAGTTCTTC,CASSFTLPGEQFF
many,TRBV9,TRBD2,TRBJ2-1,TGTGCCAGCAGCGACCGACTAGCGGGGGGTGCTGCCTACAATGAGCAGTTCTTC,CASSDRLAGGAAYNEQFF
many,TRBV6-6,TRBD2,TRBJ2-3,TGTGCCAGCAGTTACCTCCTAGCGGGGGGGCCGGTAGATACGCAGTATTTT,CASSYLLAGGPVDTQYF
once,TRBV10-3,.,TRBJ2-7,TGTGCCATCAGTGCGGGGGAACTCGACGAGCAGTACTTC,CAISAGELDEQYF
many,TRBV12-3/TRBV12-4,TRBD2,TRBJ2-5,TGTGCCAGCAGTTTAACTAGCGGGGGCCTCTCTCGAGAGACCCAGTACTTC,CASSLTSGGLSRETQYF
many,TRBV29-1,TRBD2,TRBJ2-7,TGCAGCGTCGGGGAGATGGGGACTAGCGGGACCTACGAGCAGTACTTC,CSVGEMGTSGTYEQYF
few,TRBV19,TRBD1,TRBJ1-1,TGTGCCAGTAGGAGGGACAGGGGCACGGGCGCCCTGACTGAAGCTTTCTTT,CASRRDRGTGALTEAFF
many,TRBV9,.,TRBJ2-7,TGTGCCAGCAGCGTAGGTTTAAGAACCTACGAGCAGTACTTC,CASSVGLRTYEQYF
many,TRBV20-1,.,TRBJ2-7,TGCAGTGCTAGAGCCCTTACCTACGAGCAGTACTTC,CSARALTYEQYF
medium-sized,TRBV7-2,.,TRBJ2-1,TGTGCCAGCAGCCGACAGACGGTTTACAATGAGCAGTTCTTC,CASSRQTVYNEQFF
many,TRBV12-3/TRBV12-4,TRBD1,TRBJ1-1,TGTGCCAGCAGTTTTTTTGGGGACAGACTAATGAACACTGAAGCTTTCTTT,CASSFFGDRLMNTEAFF
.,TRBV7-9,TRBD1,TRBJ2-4,TGTGCCAGCAGCGCCCCAGGGGGAAACATTCAGTACTTC,CASSAPGGNIQYF
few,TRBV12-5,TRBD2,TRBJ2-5,TGTGCTAGTGGTTTGAAAGCGGGAGAAAACCAAGAGACCCAGTACTTC,CASGLKAGENQETQYF
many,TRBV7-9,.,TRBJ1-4,TGTGCCAGCAGCTTACCGGGATCAACTAATGAAAAACTGTTTTTT,CASSLPGSTNEKLFF
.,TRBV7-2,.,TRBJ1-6,TGTGCCAGCAGCCCTCTACATAATTCACCCCTCCACTTT,CASSPLHNSPLHF
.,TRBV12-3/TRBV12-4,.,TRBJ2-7,TGTGCCAGCAGTTTTGTGGGCTCCGGCGAGCAGTACTTC,CASSFVGSGEQYF
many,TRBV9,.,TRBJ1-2,TGTGCCAGCAGCGTAGAAGGAGCGCCAGGCTACTATGGCTACACCTTC,CASSVEGAPGYYGYTF
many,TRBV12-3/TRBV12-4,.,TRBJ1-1,TGTGCCAGCAGTTGGTCTCCCACTGAAGCTTTCTTT,CASSWSPTEAFF
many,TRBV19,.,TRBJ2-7,TGTGCCAGCCGTCTAGCGTCTAGCTCCTACGAGCAGTACTTC,CASRLASSSYEQYF
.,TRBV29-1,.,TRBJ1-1,TGCAGCGTTGACCCGGTCGACGTTATGAACACTGAAGCTTTCTTT,CSVDPVDVMNTEAFF
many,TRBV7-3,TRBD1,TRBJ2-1,TGTGCCAGCAGCTTAACAGGGGGCGCGTTCAATGAGCAGTTCTTC,CASSLTGGAFNEQFF
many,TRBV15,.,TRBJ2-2,TGTGCCACCACCTCGGTGGCAGGGGCCACCGGGGAGCTGTTTTTT,CATTSVAGATGELFF
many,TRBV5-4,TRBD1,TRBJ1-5,TGTGCCAGCAGCTTCGGGACAGGGGGCAATCAGCCCCAGCATTTT,CASSFGTGGNQPQHF
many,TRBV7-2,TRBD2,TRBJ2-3,TGTGCCAGCAGCTTAGCCCTCCTAGCGGGAGTCCCAGATACGCAGTATTTT,CASSLALLAGVPDTQYF
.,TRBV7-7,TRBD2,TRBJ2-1,TGTGCTAGCAGCTTACTAGCGGGGGGGGATGAGCAGTTCTTC,CASSLLAGGDEQFF
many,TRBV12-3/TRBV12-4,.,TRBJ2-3,TGTGCCAGCAGTTTAGGAGACCGCACAGATACGCAGTATTTT,CASSLGDRTDTQYF
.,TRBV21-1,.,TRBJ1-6,TGTGCCAGCCCGCTGGGTTTCCCGAGGGCTTCACCCCTCCACTTT,CASPLGFPRASPLHF
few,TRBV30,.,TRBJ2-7,TGTGCCTGCTCTACAGGGAACACCTACGAGCAGTACTTC,CACSTGNTYEQYF
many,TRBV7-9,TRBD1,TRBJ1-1,TGTGCCAGCAGCTTAGGGCCAGGACAGGGGGCGCGACAGGCTGGAGCTTTCTTT,CASSLGPGQGARQAGAFF
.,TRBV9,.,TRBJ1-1,TGTGCCAGCAGCGTAGTAGGAGGTGAAGCTTTCTTT,CASSVVGGEAFF
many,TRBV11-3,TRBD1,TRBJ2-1,TGTGCCAGCAGCTCAGGGACAGGGTGGGAGCAGTTCTTC,CASSSGTGWEQFF
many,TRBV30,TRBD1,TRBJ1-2,TGTGCCTGGATTCCGAAGACAGGGGGCGTTGGTGGCTACACCTTC,CAWIPKTGGVGGYTF
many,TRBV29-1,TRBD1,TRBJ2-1,TGCAGCGTTGAAGTATACGTCCGGGCAGGGGGCGTTAACAATGAGCAGTTCTTC,CSVEVYVRAGGVNNEQFF
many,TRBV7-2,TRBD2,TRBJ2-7,TGTGCCAGCAGCGAGGCGGGAGGCATCTACGAGCAGTACTTC,CASSEAGGIYEQYF
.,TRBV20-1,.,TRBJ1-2,TGCAGTGTCCCGACAGACTATGGCTACACCTTC,CSVPTDYGYTF
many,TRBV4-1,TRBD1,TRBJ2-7,TGCGCCAGCAGCCACCAGACAGGGGAAAACGAGCAGTACTTC,CASSHQTGENEQYF
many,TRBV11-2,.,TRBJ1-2,TGTGCCAGCAGCCAATACACCTTTGGCTACACCTTC,CASSQYTFGYTF